This T cell receptor (beta chain) was recorded in a study of spatial heterogeneity in lung cancer. V was clipped by 5 bases and J by 2 bases, with 9 bases between them. Germline V gene lookup returns CDR1 MNHNY and CDR2 SVGAGI (reference sequence). There are 13 residues in the CDR3. Unique molecular identifiers tagged every individual TCR cDNA molecule. Via MiXCR, TCRdb re-called the 5' RACE reads, giving one row per CDR3 protein. Among tens of thousands of distinct CDR3 sequences listed, roughly 12% were seen once. This clonotype was picked up many times. Its antigen is not identified. Overall study findings and caveats: Blood showed ubiquitous tumor TCRs more often at resection than at routine follow-up.

Regarding time point: sample taken at primary tumor resection. V usage is TRBV6-6 and J usage is TRBJ1-1; no clear D. Source: PBMCs, taken at surgery. The TCR sequence derives from a male donor with early-stage non-small cell lung cancer. The CDR3 nucleotides are TGTGCCAGCAGTGGAGTACCAAACACTGAAGCTTTCTTT. The encoded protein is CASSGVPNTEAFF.